This T cell receptor beta chain was observed in a study of identical twins. Findings of the study overall: The models systematically underestimated how much out-of-frame TCR alpha was shared in monozygotic twins.

This clonotype was seen only a few times. Its target is unknown. Template switching created a universal primer site, and the cDNA included unique molecular identifiers. One entry per CDR3 protein results from TCRdb running MiXCR on the 5' RACE reads. This table has roughly 570,000 distinct CDR3 sequences, around a tenth appearing once. This sample was shared with a second study, whose subject was yellow fever vaccine responses in identical twins. Per that study: Twins reportedly had a vaccine T cell response that seemed partly convergent, partly personalized.

The origin of this receptor is a woman aged 18-35 years in good health. Source material: PBMCs.

DNA for the CDR3: TGTGCCACCCGCGGACAGGGACCTGCTCAGCAGTACTTC. Protein sequence: CATRGQGPAQQYF. The V gene is TRBV28, the J gene TRBJ2-7; the match to TRBD1 covers 8 bases. Per the germline V gene, CDR1 is MDHEN and CDR2 is SYDVKM. There are 13 residues in the CDR3. The V segment lost 10 bases and the J segment 8 bases; nucleotides outside the gene matches: 13.